The TCR beta chain under discussion was sequenced for a study of CD8 T cells in ankylosing spondylitis. Study-wide results and limits: Earlier literature documents some of the motif variants in reactive arthritis synovial fluid and blood. The study looked at matched synovial fluid samples from ankylosing spondylitis patients. Disease-linked clones were reported to be significantly enriched there. Seven or eight highly homologous variants formed a TCR beta motif that appeared characteristic of ankylosing spondylitis blood. The authors found the disease-linked clones to be CD8+ and relatively rare in peripheral blood.

One entry per CDR3 protein results from TCRdb running MiXCR on the 5' RACE reads. The sample lists about 130,000 distinct CDR3 sequences; about a sixth were seen once. This clonotype was seen only a few times. Its antigen is not identified. This CDR3 region has 15 residues. The chain couples TRBV21-1 to TRBJ2-7; the D segment call TRBD2 is taken from the table without a DNA check. TRBV21-1 is deemed a pseudogene. What was sequenced was blood, either unsorted or a sorted T cell fraction (not recorded which). The sequence derives from a male donor with ankylosing spondylitis. In DNA form, the CDR3 reads TGTGCCAGCAGCAAAGAGCTAGCGGGAGGTTACGAGCAGTACTTC. It yields the protein CASSKELAGGYEQYF.